Listed below are T cell receptor beta chains from one sample, sequenced in a study of human T cells and chemical hapten exposure. Each CDR3 protein gets one entry after TCRdb re-called the RACE reads with MiXCR. The table shows around 380,000 distinct CDR3 sequences, with around 4.8% occurring only once. Source: whole blood, taken in connection with sensitization to the hapten diphenylcyclopropenone (DPC). The source of these receptors is a woman aged 45-59 years with alopecia areata. Some clones in this sample may be carry-over from other donors' samples. Each CDR3 is given with its conserved first and last residue. A D gene is named only where the DNA matches it firmly. Clone size is given for some rows only: seen once, a few or many times, or a class if the clone is expanded.

>many|TRBV10-3|.|TRBJ2-7
CATRPGPSSYEQYF
TGTGCCACCCGCCCCGGGCCCTCGTCCTACGAGCAGTACTTC
>many|TRBV12-3/TRBV12-4|.|TRBJ2-1
CASSPPYNEQFF
TGTGCCAGCAGCCCCCCCTACAATGAGCAGTTCTTC
>many|TRBV9|TRBD2|TRBJ2-7
CASSALAGGPFHEQYF
TGTGCCAGCAGCGCCCTAGCGGGAGGGCCTTTCCACGAGCAGTACTTC
>many|TRBV29-1|TRBD1|TRBJ1-4
CSVSTGIVEKLFF
TGCAGCGTTTCGACAGGGATCGTTGAAAAACTGTTTTTT
>many|TRBV2|.|TRBJ2-5
CASSDRQIHETQYF
TGTGCCAGCAGTGATCGGCAAATTCACGAGACCCAGTACTTC
>many|TRBV20-1|.|TRBJ1-5
CSAASDRANQPQHF
TGCAGTGCCGCCTCCGACAGAGCTAATCAGCCCCAGCATTTT
>.|TRBV11-2|.|TRBJ2-3
CASRPLVQGGTDTQYF
TGTGCCAGCAGGCCTCTCGTACAGGGAGGAACAGATACGCAGTATTTT
>many|TRBV29-1|TRBD1|TRBJ1-1
CSVEWGTGEAFF
TGCAGCGTTGAATGGGGGACAGGGGAAGCTTTCTTT
>.|TRBV27|TRBD1|TRBJ1-6
CASQGQGASYNSPLHF
TGTGCCAGCCAAGGACAGGGGGCCTCCTATAATTCACCCCTCCACTTT
>many|TRBV6-2/TRBV6-3|.|TRBJ2-1
CASTDNGIPGNEQFF
TGTGCCAGCACCGATAATGGGATCCCAGGGAATGAGCAGTTCTTC
>many|TRBV13|.|TRBJ1-6
CASSRGQTDSPLHF
TGTGCCAGCAGCCGCGGACAGACGGATTCACCCCTCCACTTT
>few|TRBV4-1|.|TRBJ2-7
CASSQEGGPGEQYF
TGCGCCAGCAGCCAAGAGGGGGGCCCGGGGGAGCAGTACTTC
>.|TRBV4-1|.|TRBJ1-2
CASSSQEGNPYGYTF
TGCGCCAGCAGCTCCCAAGAAGGGAATCCATATGGCTACACCTTC
>many|TRBV6-2/TRBV6-3|TRBD1|TRBJ2-7
CASSSMDRGYEQYF
TGTGCCAGCAGTTCCATGGACAGGGGGTACGAGCAGTACTTC
>few|TRBV29-1|.|TRBJ2-5
CSVVGGGSETQYF
TGCAGCGTCGTCGGAGGGGGCAGTGAGACCCAGTACTTC
>many|TRBV2|TRBD2|TRBJ2-3
CASKARGLAGVYTDTQYF
TGTGCCAGCAAGGCTCGGGGACTAGCGGGCGTATACACAGATACGCAGTATTTT
>many|TRBV7-2|.|TRBJ2-1
CASSLVSQERFF
TGTGCCAGCAGCTTAGTTTCCCAAGAACGGTTCTTC
>many|TRBV20-1|.|TRBJ1-2
CSARRLGYTF
TGCAGTGCGAGGAGGTTAGGCTACACCTTC